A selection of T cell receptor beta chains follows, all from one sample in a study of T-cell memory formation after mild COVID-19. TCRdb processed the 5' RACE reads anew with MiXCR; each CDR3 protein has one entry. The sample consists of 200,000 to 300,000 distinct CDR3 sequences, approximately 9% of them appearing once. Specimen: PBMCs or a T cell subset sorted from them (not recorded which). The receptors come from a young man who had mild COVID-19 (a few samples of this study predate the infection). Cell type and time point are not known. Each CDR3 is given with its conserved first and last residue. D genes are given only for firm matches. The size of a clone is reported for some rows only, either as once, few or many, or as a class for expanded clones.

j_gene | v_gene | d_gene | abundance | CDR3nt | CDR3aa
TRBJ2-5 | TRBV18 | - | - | TGTGCCAGCTCACCACCGAACGGGGGATCCGAGGGGACCCAGTACTTC | CASSPPNGGSEGTQYF
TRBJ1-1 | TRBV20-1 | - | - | TGCAGTTTACAGGACCGTGAAGCTTTCTTT | CSLQDREAFF
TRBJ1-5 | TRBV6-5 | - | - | TGTGCCAGCAGTTACTCGTTTGGGCAGCCCCAGCATTTT | CASSYSFGQPQHF
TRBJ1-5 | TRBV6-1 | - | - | TGTGCCAGCAGTGAAATTTTGGCTCAGCCCCAGCATTTT | CASSEILAQPQHF
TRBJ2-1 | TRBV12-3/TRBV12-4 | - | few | TGTGCCAGCAGTTTCGAGGGGGGGTCTTACAATGAGCAGTTCTTC | CASSFEGGSYNEQFF
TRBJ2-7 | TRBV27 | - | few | TGTGCCAGCAGTCCCACCTACGAGCAGTACTTC | CASSPTYEQYF
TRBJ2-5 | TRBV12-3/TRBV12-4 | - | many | TGTGCCAGCAGTTTTCGTGGCCAAGAGACCCAGTACTTC | CASSFRGQETQYF
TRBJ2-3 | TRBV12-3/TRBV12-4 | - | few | TGTGCCAGCAGCTCCAGGGGCGTCACAGATACGCAGTATTTT | CASSSRGVTDTQYF
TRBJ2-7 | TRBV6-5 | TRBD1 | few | TGTGCCAGCAGTTGGGGACAGGGGGCCTACGAGCAGTACTTC | CASSWGQGAYEQYF
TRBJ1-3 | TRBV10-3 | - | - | TGTGCCATCCGACCGGACCGGTCTGGAAACACCATATATTTT | CAIRPDRSGNTIYF
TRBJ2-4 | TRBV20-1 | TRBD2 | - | TGCAGTGCTAGAGATCTAGCGGGGGGGGAAGCCAAAAACATTCAGTACTTC | CSARDLAGGEAKNIQYF
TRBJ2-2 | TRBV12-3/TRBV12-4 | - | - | TGTGCCAGCACTCAATCCGGGGAGCTGTTTTTT | CASTQSGELFF
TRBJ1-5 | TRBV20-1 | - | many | TGCAGTGCTAGAGATTTGCCGGGTAATCAGCCCCAGCATTTT | CSARDLPGNQPQHF
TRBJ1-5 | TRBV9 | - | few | TGTGCCAGCAGCGAGGGGGGGGGTCAGCCCCAGCATTTT | CASSEGGGQPQHF
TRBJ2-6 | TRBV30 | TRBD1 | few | TGTGCCTGGAGTAGCCAGGGGGCGCCTGGGGCCAACGTCCTGACTTTC | CAWSSQGAPGANVLTF
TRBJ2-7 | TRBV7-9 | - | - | TGTGCCAGCAGCCCCATCGAGCTTTCCTACGAGCAGTACTTC | CASSPIELSYEQYF
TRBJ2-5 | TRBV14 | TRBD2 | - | TGTGCCAGCAGCCTCGGACTAGTGCGAGAGACCCAGTACTTC | CASSLGLVRETQYF
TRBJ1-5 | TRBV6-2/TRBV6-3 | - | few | TGTGCCAGCAGTTACTCGACGGAGGGAGATCAGCCCCAGCATTTT | CASSYSTEGDQPQHF
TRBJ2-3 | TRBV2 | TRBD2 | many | TGTGCCAGCTTTACTAGCGGGGCCAGCACAGATACGCAGTATTTT | CASFTSGASTDTQYF
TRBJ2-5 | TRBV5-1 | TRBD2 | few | TGCGCCAGCAGTGGTAGGGCTAGCGGGAACCAAGAGACCCAGTACTTC | CASSGRASGNQETQYF
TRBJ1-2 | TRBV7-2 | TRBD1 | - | TGTGCCAGCAGCCCGGGACAGGGGGCGGTTCGACGGGGCTACACCTTC | CASSPGQGAVRRGYTF
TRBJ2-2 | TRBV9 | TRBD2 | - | TGTGCCAGCAGCGTATTAGCGGGGGCTGAGAACACCGGGGAGCTGTTTTTT | CASSVLAGAENTGELFF
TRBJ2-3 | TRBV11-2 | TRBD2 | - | TGTGCCAGCAGCTTAGATGGCCTAGCGGGGGTATTCACAGATACGCAGTATTTT | CASSLDGLAGVFTDTQYF
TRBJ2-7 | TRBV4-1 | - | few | TGCGCCAGCAGCCAAGATCGGGGAAGCGAGCAGTACTTC | CASSQDRGSEQYF
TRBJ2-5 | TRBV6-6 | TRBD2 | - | TGTGCCAGCAGACCCCGCGGACTAGCGGGGGGAGAGACCCAGTACTTC | CASRPRGLAGGETQYF
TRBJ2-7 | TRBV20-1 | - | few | TGCAGTGCTAGAGCTCTCTCCTCCTACGAGCAGTACTTC | CSARALSSYEQYF
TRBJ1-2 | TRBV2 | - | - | TGTGCCAGCAGTGTAGGGAGAGGCTACACCTTC | CASSVGRGYTF
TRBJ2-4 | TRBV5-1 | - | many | TGCGCCAGCAGCTACAGGGAGGGTATGGCCAAAAACATTCAGTACTTC | CASSYREGMAKNIQYF